What follows are 9 T cell receptor beta chains derived from one specimen sequenced in a study of T cell changes during pregnancy in multiple sclerosis. TCRdb keeps only in-frame clones here, not all; method: immunoSEQ multiplex PCR. The sample has some 60,000 clones, 89% seen once. The sample here was peripheral blood, taken after pregnancy. All receptors come from a female donor with multiple sclerosis, enrolled in a pregnancy study.

Only one count was recorded for this clone. The chain uses TRBV4-1 and TRBJ2-1; TRBD2 agrees at 11 bases. Germline loops: CDR1 MGHRA, CDR2 YSYEKL. The CDR3 spans 15 residues. Losses at the gene ends were 6 bases for V and 4 bases for J; bases not matched to a gene: 5. The CDR3 DNA sequence: TGCGCCAGCAGTCAACTAGCGGGGGTATACAATGAGCAGTTCTTC. Translated, it gives CASSQLAGVYNEQFF.

On this clone itself: Additional DNA sequences in this sample encode the identical CDR3. This chain joins TRBV5-6 and TRBJ2-5; 12 positions agree with TRBD2. Losses at the gene ends were 1 base for V and 2 bases for J; bases not matched to a gene: 0. Germline loops: CDR1 SGHDT, CDR2 YYEEEE. The CDR3 spans 15 residues. The CDR3: CASSLTSGGQETQYF. CDR3 in DNA: TGTGCCAGCAGCTTGACTAGCGGGGGGCAAGAGACCCAGTACTTC.

This clone turned up a few times. The chain recombines TRBV2 with TRBJ1-1; D possibly corresponds to TRBD1 (5 bases). Trimming took 6 bases from V and 3 from J, leaving 11 bases between them. This CDR3 is built from 13 residues. CDR1 and CDR2 from the germline V gene are SNHLY and FYNNEI. In DNA, the CDR3 is TGTGCCAGCAGGACAGAAAGTCACACTGAAGCTTTCTTT. Translating it yields CASRTESHTEAFF.

The J gene is TRBJ1-1, the V gene TRBV5-1; D remains unclear. Trimming shortened V by 3 bases and J by 1 base, and 13 bases separated the two germline ends. Germline assignment: CDR1 SGHRS and CDR2 YFSETQ. This CDR3 has 15 amino acids. The CDR3 sequence: CASSSNIGENTEAFF. The CDR3 DNA reads as TGCGCCAGCAGCTCCAATATCGGGGAGAACACTGAAGCTTTCTTT.

The CDR3 loop is CASKDRSDRGAGELFF. Here the CDR3 DNA reads TGTGCCAGCAAGGATCGTAGTGACAGGGGGGCCGGGGAGCTGTTTTTT. The rearrangement links TRBV2 to TRBJ2-2; 9 nucleotides line up with TRBD1. The CDR3 is made up of 16 amino acids. Germline V gene lookup returns CDR1 SNHLY and CDR2 FYNNEI. V shed 7 bases, J shed 6 bases, and the junction held 12 bases outside the gene matches.

This chain connects TRBV6-5 to TRBJ1-6, with D maybe TRBD1 (6 bases). CDR3 length: 13 amino acids. V lost 6 bases and J 10 bases, leaving 13 bases between the germline ends. Germline V CDR1 and CDR2: MNHEY, SVGAGI. CDR3: CASRGGANSPLHF. CDR3 in DNA: TGTGCCAGCAGAGGGGGGGCGAACTCACCCCTCCACTTT.

V usage is TRBV19 and J usage is TRBJ2-1, with 8 nucleotides matching TRBD1. J was trimmed by 9 bases and V by 4 bases; bases with no gene match: 2. Looked up from germline, CDR1 is LNHDA and CDR2 is SQIVND (reference sequence). The CDR3 sequence is 12 residues long. The CDR3 region is CASSTTGGEQFF. The CDR3, as DNA: TGTGCCAGTAGTACTACAGGGGGTGAGCAGTTCTTC. The full variable domain, completed using reference TRBV19 and TRBJ2-1, is DGGITQSPKYLFRKEGQNVTLSCEQNLNHDAMYWYRQDPGQGLRLIYYSQIVNDFQKGDIAEGYSVSREKKESFPLTVTSAQKNPTAFYLCASSTTGGEQFFGPGTRLTVL.

The chain joins TRBV27 to TRBJ2-1, with a tentative D call TRBD2 (5 bases). This CDR3 has 15 amino acids. Germline CDR1 reads MNHEY; CDR2 reads SMNVEV (reference sequence). Deletions cut 0 bases from V and 9 bases from J, with 15 bases between. CDR3 sequence (DNA): TGTGCCAGCAGTTTATCACGGTATATAGGAGGTGAGCAGTTCTTC. This gives the protein CASSLSRYIGGEQFF.

As to this clone: A read error may produce the germline difference seen at one junction end. The chain recombines TRBV7-7 with TRBJ1-1; the D gene is possibly TRBD1 (6 bases). CDR1 SSHAT and CDR2 FNYEAQ come from the germline V gene (reference sequence). The CDR3 extends over 17 amino acids. For the CDR3, the DNA is TGTGCTAGCAGCCCCTTTGTTGGGGGCGCCATGAACACTGAAGCTTTCTTT. Residues: CASSPFVGGAMNTEAFF.